A single sample gave rise to the 11 T cell receptor beta chains below, sequenced in a study of shared clonotypes between healthy human individuals. The naive CD8 subset, CD45RO-negative cells positively selected for CCR7, excluded terminally differentiated effector memory CD45RA+ cells. TCRdb's copy holds only in-frame clones and misses some; the assay was immunoSEQ multiplex PCR. The sample holds about 2 million clones, roughly 95% seen once. Sequencing used naive CD8+ T cells sorted from blood. The receptors shown here come from a man younger than 30 in good health.

The chain uses TRBV18 and TRBJ2-5, with D perhaps TRBD1 (5 bases). The CDR3 runs 15 residues. Trimming took 2 bases from V and 5 from J, leaving 15 bases between them. Germline CDR1 is KGHSH and CDR2 is LQKENI. CDR3 nucleotide sequence: TGTGCCAGCTCACCAGAACCCAGGGTGGGGGAGACCCAGTACTTC. Protein: CASSPEPRVGETQYF.

The chain uses TRBV28 and TRBJ2-5; 9 bases line up with TRBD1. Germline V lookup: CDR1 MDHEN, CDR2 SYDVKM. The length of the CDR3 is 16 residues. Trimming at V came to 7 bases and at J to 5 bases, leaving 14 bases not matched to a gene. CDR3 loop: CASKPVVGTGWETQYF. The CDR3 coding sequence is TGTGCCAGCAAACCCGTCGTTGGGACAGGGTGGGAGACCCAGTACTTC.

The chain joins TRBV5-1 to TRBJ2-2; weak D call: TRBD2 (6 bases). Trimming removed 3 bases at V and 5 bases at J, with 17 bases between. The germline CDR1 and CDR2 sequences are SGHRS and YFSETQ. The length of the CDR3 is 16 residues. The chain's CDR3 is CASSYDDAGSTGELFF. CDR3 sequence (DNA): TGCGCCAGCAGCTATGATGATGCGGGGTCTACCGGGGAGCTGTTTTTT.

CDR3 protein: CASSGGVGTGQGYTF. The CDR3 DNA is TGTGCCAGTAGTGGAGGAGTCGGGACAGGACAAGGCTACACCTTC. The chain employs TRBV19 and TRBJ1-2, with TRBD1 matching 8 bases. The germline gives CDR1 LNHDA, CDR2 SQIVND (reference sequence). CDR3 length: 15 residues. Trimming at V came to 5 bases and at J to 8 bases, leaving 13 bases not matched to a gene.

The chain employs TRBV11-2 and TRBJ2-3; the match to TRBD1 covers 10 bases. Germline V gene data show CDR1 as SGHAT and CDR2 as FQNNGV. This CDR3 spans 16 amino acids. The V segment lost 3 bases and the J segment 3 bases; nucleotides outside the gene matches: 6. For the CDR3, the DNA is TGTGCCAGCAGCTTGCTGACAGGGGGCATTACAGATACGCAGTATTTT. Protein product: CASSLLTGGITDTQYF. Drawing the rest from reference TRBV11-2 and TRBJ2-3, the complete variable domain is EAGVAQSPRYKIIEKRQSVAFWCNPISGHATLYWYQQILGQGPKLLIQFQNNGVVDDSQLPKDRFSAERLKGVDSTLKIQPAKLEDSAVYLCASSLLTGGITDTQYFGPGTRLTVL.

The chain recombines TRBV5-1 with TRBJ1-1; D is unresolved. V lost 2 bases, J lost 0 bases, and 8 bases lay in between. This CDR3 region has 14 residues. Germline V gives CDR1 SGHRS, CDR2 YFSETQ. The CDR3 sequence: CASSFRSLNTEAFF. CDR3 nucleotides: TGCGCCAGCAGCTTCCGTTCGCTGAACACTGAAGCTTTCTTT.

The V and J genes are TRBV28 and TRBJ1-1; D possibly corresponds to TRBD1 (5 bases). Germline V gene lookup returns CDR1 MDHEN and CDR2 SYDVKM. V was trimmed by 3 bases and J by 1 base, leaving 15 bases between them. This CDR3 spans 16 amino acids. CDR3 amino acids: CASSLAPGSGNTEAFF. DNA of the CDR3: TGTGCCAGCAGTTTGGCCCCAGGGAGTGGGAACACTGAAGCTTTCTTT.

J is TRBJ2-3 and V is TRBV5-1, with 8 bases aligning to TRBD2. The CDR3 spans 16 residues. The germline CDR1 and CDR2 sequences are SGHRS and YFSETQ. Trimming cost V 1 base and J 2 bases; bases outside gene matches: 6. CDR3 DNA sequence: TGCGCCAGCAGCTTGCTGGCGGGGGGACTCACAGATACGCAGTATTTT. Amino acid sequence: CASSLLAGGLTDTQYF.

The chain has TRBV6-6 and TRBJ2-7; the D gene is possibly TRBD2 (5 bases). The CDR3 has 13 amino acids. Per the germline V gene, CDR1 is MNHNY and CDR2 is SVGAGI (reference sequence). Deletions cut 5 bases from V and 3 bases from J, with 11 bases between. Here the CDR3 reads CASSLREDYEQYF. The DNA of the CDR3 is TGTGCCAGCAGTCTCCGGGAAGACTACGAGCAGTACTTC.

This chain links TRBV9 with TRBJ1-6, with D hard to call. The V and J ends lost 3 bases and 3 bases respectively, with 10 bases between them. CDR1 is SGDLS and CDR2 is YYNGEE in the germline V gene. The CDR3 is made up of 15 amino acids. The CDR3 DNA is TGTGCCAGCAGCGAGAACGAGCTCTATAATTCACCCCTCCACTTT. Translated, it gives CASSENELYNSPLHF.

The chain couples TRBV29-1 to TRBJ1-1; 8 bases fit TRBD1. CDR3 length: 14 residues. Trimming cost V 6 bases and J 1 base; bases outside gene matches: 7. CDR1 SQVTM and CDR2 ANQGSEA come from the germline V gene. As DNA, the CDR3 is TGCAGCGTCAACGCCGGGACAGGGAACACTGAAGCTTTCTTT. This translates into CSVNAGTGNTEAFF.